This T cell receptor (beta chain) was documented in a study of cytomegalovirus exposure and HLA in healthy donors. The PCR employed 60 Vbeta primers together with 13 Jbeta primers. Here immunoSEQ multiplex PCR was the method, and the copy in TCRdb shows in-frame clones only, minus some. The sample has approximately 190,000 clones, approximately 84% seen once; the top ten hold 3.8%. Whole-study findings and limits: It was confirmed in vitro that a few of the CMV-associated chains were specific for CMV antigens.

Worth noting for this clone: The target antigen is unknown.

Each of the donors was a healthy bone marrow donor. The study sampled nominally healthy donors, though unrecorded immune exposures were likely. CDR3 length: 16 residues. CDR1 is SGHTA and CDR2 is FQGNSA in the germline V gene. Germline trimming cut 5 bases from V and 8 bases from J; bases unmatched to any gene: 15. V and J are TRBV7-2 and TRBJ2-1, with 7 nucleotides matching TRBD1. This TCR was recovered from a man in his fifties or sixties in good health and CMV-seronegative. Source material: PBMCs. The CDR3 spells CASSVSGTVQRHEQFF. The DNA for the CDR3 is TGTGCCAGCAGCGTATCGGGGACAGTTCAACGTCATGAGCAGTTCTTC.